This T cell receptor beta chain was retrieved from a study of blood T cell repertoires in COVID-19. Overall study context: The cDNA or gDNA used as material had been derived from T cells, B-cell-depleted T cells, or PBMCs.

V shed 6 bases and J 5 bases; nucleotides not matched to a gene: 11. CDR1 GTSNPN and CDR2 SVGIG come from the germline V gene (reference sequence). The CDR3 sequence is 15 residues long. In the original workflow: Estimation of nucleated cell counts was performed using reference gene primer amplification. Profiled with immunoSEQ multiplex PCR; TCRdb holds only in-frame clones, not every one. The V and J calls and clone size were taken over from that table, and D and trimming were inferred from the DNA. The repertoire consists of approximately 300,000 clones, with 85% to 90% occurring once and the leading ten covering about 4.2%. Participants spanned ages roughly 18 to 90 years and resided in roughly 26 US areas. Cohort 3 donors counted as recovered after two negative PCRs, clearance, or resolved symptoms.

The material sequenced was PBMCs or T cells enriched from blood (not recorded which). The rearrangement links TRBV30 to TRBJ2-2; 8 bases map to TRBD1. The receptor was isolated from a man aged 30 to 45 who had recovered from COVID-19. CDR3 region: CACTGGLTITGELFF. The CDR3 coding sequence is TGTGCCTGTACAGGGGGGTTGACAATAACCGGGGAGCTGTTTTTT.